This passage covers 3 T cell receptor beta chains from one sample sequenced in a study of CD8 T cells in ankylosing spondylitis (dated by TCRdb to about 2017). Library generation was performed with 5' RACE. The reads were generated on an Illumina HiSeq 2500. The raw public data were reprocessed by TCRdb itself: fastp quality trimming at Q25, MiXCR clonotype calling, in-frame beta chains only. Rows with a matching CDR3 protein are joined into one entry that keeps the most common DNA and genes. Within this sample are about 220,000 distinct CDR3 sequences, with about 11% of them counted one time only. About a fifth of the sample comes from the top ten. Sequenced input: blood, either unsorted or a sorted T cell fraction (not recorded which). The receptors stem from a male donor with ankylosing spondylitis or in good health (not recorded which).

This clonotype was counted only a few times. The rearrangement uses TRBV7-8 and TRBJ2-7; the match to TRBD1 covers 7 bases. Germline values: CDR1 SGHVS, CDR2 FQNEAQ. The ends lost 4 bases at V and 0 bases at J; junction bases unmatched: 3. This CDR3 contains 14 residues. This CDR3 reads CASSWTGSSYEQYF. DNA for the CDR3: TGTGCCAGCAGCTGGACAGGCAGCTCCTACGAGCAGTACTTC.

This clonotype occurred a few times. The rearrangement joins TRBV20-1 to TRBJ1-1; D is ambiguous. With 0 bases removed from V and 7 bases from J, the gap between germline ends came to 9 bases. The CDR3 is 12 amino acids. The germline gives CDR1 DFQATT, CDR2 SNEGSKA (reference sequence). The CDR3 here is CSARDPGIEAFF. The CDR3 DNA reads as TGCAGTGCTAGAGATCCGGGTATTGAAGCTTTCTTT.

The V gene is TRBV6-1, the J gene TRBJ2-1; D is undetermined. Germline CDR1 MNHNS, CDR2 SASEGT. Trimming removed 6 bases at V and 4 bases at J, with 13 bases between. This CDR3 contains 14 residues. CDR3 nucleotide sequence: TGTGCCAGCAGGACGGCGAGCATATACAATGAGCAGTTCTTC. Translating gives CASRTASIYNEQFF.